The 19 T cell receptor beta chains listed next were all sequenced from one sample in a study of blood T cell repertoires in COVID-19. Libraries were prepared by immunoSEQ multiplex PCR; TCRdb keeps only in-frame clonotypes and omits some of them. The repertoire has about 200,000 clones, 80% to 85% of them found once; the top ten carry 15% to 20%. Sequenced input: peripheral blood. Receptor source: a human donor in a cohort sampled during active COVID-19.

The V gene is TRBV7-3, the J gene TRBJ1-2; D perhaps matches TRBD1 (5 bases). Trimming removed 1 base at V and 8 bases at J, with 14 bases between. The CDR3 totals 14 residues. CDR1 and CDR2 (germline): SGHTA, FQGTGA. The CDR3 DNA reads as TGTGCCAGCAGCTTAAGGGGGGACTCACAGGGCTACACCTTC. This gives the protein CASSLRGDSQGYTF.

The table lists this clone with a count of one. J is TRBJ2-7 and V is TRBV6-4, with TRBD1 matching 7 bases. Germline V CDR1 and CDR2: MRHNA, SNTAGT. This CDR3 contains 16 residues. V was pared by 6 bases and J by 6 bases, with 17 bases of the junction left unmatched. The CDR3 nucleotides read TGTGCCAGCAGGTCTGGGACAGAGGAGAGGACGGGCGAGCAGTACGTC. Amino acid sequence: CASRSGTEERTGEQYV.

This chain connects TRBV3-1 (or the pseudogene TRBV3-2) to TRBJ1-2; D is uncertain. V was clipped by 8 bases and J by 4 bases, with 20 bases between them. CDR1 is LGHDT and CDR2 is YNNKEL in the germline V gene (reference sequence). This CDR3 has 15 residues. The DNA for the CDR3 is TGTGCCAGCCATAACAGTGACCTGAGTGTCTATGGCTACACCTTC. This sequence encodes CASHNSDLSVYGYTF.

V gene TRBV30 combines with J gene TRBJ1-2, with no clear D. The CDR3 length is 13 residues. Deletions cut 5 bases from V and 3 bases from J, with 13 bases between. Germline V gives CDR1 GTSNPN, CDR2 SVGIG (reference sequence). CDR3 sequence reads: CAWENGIDYGYTF. CDR3 sequence (DNA): TGTGCCTGGGAGAACGGGATCGACTATGGCTACACCTTC.

The chain combines TRBV7-8 with TRBJ2-1, with a weak D call TRBD1 (5 bases). The CDR3 spans 17 residues. Trimming pared 1 base from V and 4 bases from J, leaving 17 bases between. Germline CDR1 SGHVS, CDR2 FQNEAQ. CDR3 sequence reads: CASSLGQGAVFYNEQFF. The CDR3 bases are TGTGCCAGCAGCTTAGGGCAAGGGGCGGTTTTTTACAATGAGCAGTTCTTC.

The V and J genes are TRBV3-1 (or the pseudogene TRBV3-2) and TRBJ2-3; TRBD2 matches at 8 bases. V shed 5 bases, J shed 2 bases, and the junction held 9 bases outside the gene matches. Germline CDR1 is LGHDT and CDR2 is YNNKEL (reference sequence). The CDR3 is 16 amino acids. The CDR3 loop reads CASSLRRLANTDTQYF. CDR3 bases: TGTGCCAGCAGCTTGCGGCGACTAGCGAACACAGATACGCAGTATTTT.

The chain links TRBV12-3 or TRBV12-4 to TRBJ2-5; D not resolved. With 5 bases removed from V and 3 bases from J, the gap between germline ends came to 10 bases. This CDR3 has 13 residues. In DNA form, the CDR3 reads TGTGCCAGCAGTCAGAACGTGAAAGAGACCCAGTACTTC. Translation: CASSQNVKETQYF.

The chain employs TRBV27 and TRBJ2-1; TRBD2 matches 10 bases. V shed 5 bases, J shed 10 bases, and the junction held 14 bases outside the gene matches. The CDR3 covers 16 residues. The germline V gene has CDR1 MNHEY and CDR2 SMNVEV (reference sequence). The chain's CDR3 is CASSPGGTSVFREQFF. CDR3 DNA: TGTGCCAGCAGTCCTGGCGGGACTAGCGTCTTCAGGGAGCAGTTCTTC.

The rearrangement links TRBV7-2 to TRBJ2-5; D remains unclear. The CDR3 length is 14 residues. Germline V gene data show CDR1 as SGHTA and CDR2 as FQGNSA. V was trimmed by 2 bases and J by 1 base, leaving 8 bases between them. The CDR3 nucleotides read TGTGCCAGCAGCTTATTCCGCGGCCAAGAGACCCAGTACTTC. It is translated as CASSLFRGQETQYF.

V and J are TRBV11-2 and TRBJ2-7; the match to TRBD2 covers 11 bases. The ends lost 0 bases at V and 3 bases at J; junction bases unmatched: 10. This CDR3 has 18 amino acids. Germline V lookup: CDR1 SGHAT, CDR2 FQNNGV. CDR3 amino acids: CASSLDSGLAVHNYEQYV. DNA for the CDR3: TGTGCCAGCAGCTTAGATTCGGGACTAGCGGTTCATAACTACGAGCAGTACGTC.

The chain uses TRBV18 and TRBJ1-1; D remains ambiguous. The CDR3 extends over 15 amino acids. Germline values: CDR1 KGHSH, CDR2 LQKENI. Trimming cost V 2 bases and J 1 base, with 11 bases left between them. This chain's CDR3 is CASSPVGGRNTEAFF. The CDR3 coding sequence is TGTGCCAGCTCACCAGTTGGAGGGAGGAACACTGAAGCTTTCTTT.

V and J are TRBV7-3 and TRBJ1-1, with D unclear. The CDR3 is 13 residues long. The germline CDR1 and CDR2 sequences are SGHTA and FQGTGA. V lost 5 bases and J lost 1, with 8 bases in between. CDR3 sequence (DNA): TGTGCCAGCAGCCAGAAGTGGAACACTGAAGCTTTCTTT. This gives the protein CASSQKWNTEAFF.

The chain couples TRBV14 to TRBJ2-5; perhaps TRBD2 as D (6 bases). Trimming removed 0 bases at V and 0 bases at J, with 17 bases between. CDR1 SGHDN and CDR2 FVKESK come from the germline V gene. CDR3 size: 18 residues. DNA of the CDR3: TGTGCCAGCAGCCAAGAGCGGAGGGGTTTGGGGGACCAAGAGACCCAGTACTTC. It is translated as CASSQERRGLGDQETQYF. The whole variable domain, remainder taken from reference TRBV14 and TRBJ2-5, is EAGVTQFPSHSVIEKGQTVTLRCDPISGHDNLYWYRRVMGKEIKFLLHFVKESKQDESGMPNNRFLAERTGGTYSTLKVQPAELEDSGVYFCASSQERRGLGDQETQYFGPGTRLLVL.

The V gene is TRBV3-1 (or the pseudogene TRBV3-2), the J gene TRBJ1-1; maybe TRBD1 (5 bases). Trimming removed 5 bases from V and 1 base from J, with 17 bases in between. There are 16 residues in the CDR3. Germline CDR1 is LGHDT and CDR2 is YNNKEL (reference sequence). CDR3 nucleotides: TGTGCCAGCAGCTCGTGGGGGGGATCGGGGAACACTGAAGCTTTCTTT. Translation: CASSSWGGSGNTEAFF.

This clone was seen once. This chain connects TRBV4-1 to TRBJ2-7, with D tentatively TRBD1 (5 bases). The CDR3 is 14 residues long. Trimming took 6 bases from V and 3 from J, leaving 15 bases between them. CDR1 and CDR2 (germline): MGHRA, YSYEKL. The CDR3 reads CASRPQVSDYEQYF. For the CDR3, the DNA is TGCGCCAGCAGGCCACAGGTATCCGACTACGAGCAGTACTTC.

Regarding this clone: Other DNA variants within this sample encode the same CDR3. The genes are TRBV19 and TRBJ2-5; TRBD1 aligns across 7 bases. The CDR3 is made up of 13 amino acids. CDR1 is LNHDA and CDR2 is SQIVND in the germline V gene (reference sequence). V shed 5 bases and J 3 bases; nucleotides not matched to a gene: 3. Here the CDR3 reads CASSRDREETQYF. Here the CDR3 DNA reads TGTGCCAGTAGTCGGGACAGAGAAGAGACCCAGTACTTC.

The rearrangement joins TRBV19 to TRBJ1-1; the D gene is possibly TRBD1 (5 bases). Trimming stripped 3 bases from V and 2 bases from J, with 10 bases between. CDR1 and CDR2 (germline): LNHDA, SQIVND (reference sequence). The CDR3 covers 14 residues. This chain's CDR3 is CASSMSRVNTEAFF. The CDR3 DNA sequence: TGTGCCAGTAGTATGTCCAGGGTCAACACTGAAGCTTTCTTT.

The V call is TRBV29-1, the J call TRBJ2-2, with 11 bases fitting TRBD2. Unmatched junction bases numbered 3, after V lost 6 bases and J lost 3 bases. Germline V gene lookup returns CDR1 SQVTM and CDR2 ANQGSEA. The CDR3 is 14 residues long. CDR3 amino acids: CSVATSGDTGELFF. The CDR3 nucleotides read TGCAGCGTCGCGACTAGCGGGGACACCGGGGAGCTGTTTTTT.

The V and J genes are TRBV5-6 and TRBJ2-3, with no clear D. Germline V gene lookup returns CDR1 SGHDT and CDR2 YYEEEE. V was clipped by 0 bases and J by 5 bases, with 13 bases between them. This CDR3 comprises 15 residues. The CDR3 region has the DNA TGTGCCAGCAGCTTGGGTGTACGAACCGGAGATACGCAGTATTTT. Translation: CASSLGVRTGDTQYF.